This TCR beta chain originates from a study of blood T cell repertoires in COVID-19. Study as a whole: The analysed material was cDNA or gDNA that came from T cells, B-cell-depleted T cells, or PBMCs.

The data were produced by immunoSEQ multiplex PCR, yet TCRdb's version contains in-frame clones alone and is incomplete. The table lists some 130,000 clones, almost 80% of them singletons, with 11% in the top ten. CDR3 length: 13 amino acids. The V end was cut by 0 bases, the J end by 2 bases, with 4 bases between. The germline CDR1 and CDR2 sequences are SEHNR and FQNEAQ (reference sequence). Sequenced input: peripheral blood. The source of this sequence is a man in his sixties who had recovered from COVID-19. V gene TRBV7-9 combines with J gene TRBJ1-1; D ambiguous. The CDR3 sequence: CASSLAPNTEAFF. The CDR3 bases are TGTGCCAGCAGCTTAGCCCCTAACACTGAAGCTTTCTTT.